This is a list of T cell receptor beta chains from one sample in a study of T cell changes during pregnancy in multiple sclerosis. Measured with immunoSEQ multiplex PCR; TCRdb has only the in-frame clones, and not every one. The table has some 49,000 clones, roughly 89% seen once. The material was peripheral blood, obtained after pregnancy. The receptors stem from a female donor in good health, enrolled as a control in a pregnancy study. CDR3s include the opening cysteine and the closing phenylalanine or tryptophan. Fields, in order: J gene, D gene, V gene, clone size, CDR3 protein, CDR3 DNA. The D gene is left open where the match is weak. A clone size is listed for some rows: how often the clone was seen (once, few, many), or a class if it is expanded.

TRBJ2-5	NA	TRBV7-9	NA	CASSLASETQYF	TGTGCCAGCAGCTTAGCGTCTGAGACCCAGTACTTC
TRBJ2-3	TRBD2	TRBV9	NA	CASSVELADRTDTQYF	TGTGCCAGCAGCGTAGAACTAGCGGATCGCACAGATACGCAGTATTTT
TRBJ2-7	NA	TRBV5-1	NA	CASSLAPGNSYEQYF	TGCGCCAGCAGCTTAGCTCCAGGGAACTCCTACGAGCAGTACTTC
TRBJ2-7	NA	TRBV5-1	NA	CASRPTGQYHWEQYF	TGCGCCAGCAGACCCACCGGACAGTACCACTGGGAGCAGTACTTC
TRBJ2-5	TRBD1	TRBV6-6	NA	CASRTGGTGETQYF	TGTGCCAGCAGGACAGGGGGCACGGGAGAGACCCAGTACTTC
TRBJ1-1	NA	TRBV14	few	CASSQVVAFF	TGTGCCAGCAGCCAAGTCGTAGCTTTCTTT
TRBJ2-7	NA	TRBV25-1	NA	CASSLRAYEQYF	TGTGCCAGCAGTCTCAGGGCCTACGAGCAGTACTTC
TRBJ1-4	NA	TRBV5-8	NA	CASSLRQGPTNEKLFF	TGTGCCAGCAGCTTGAGGCAGGGCCCAACTAATGAAAAACTGTTTTTT
TRBJ2-1	TRBD2	TRBV27	NA	CASSFLAGGPVEQFF	TGTGCCAGCAGTTTTCTAGCGGGGGGCCCTGTTGAGCAGTTCTTC
TRBJ1-1	NA	TRBV7-9	NA	CASGGGGAFF	TGTGCCAGCGGAGGGGGGGGAGCTTTCTTT
TRBJ2-7	TRBD2	TRBV15	NA	CATSRDPGLPGYEQYF	TGTGCCACCAGCAGAGACCCGGGACTACCCGGCTACGAGCAGTACTTC
TRBJ2-3	TRBD2	TRBV10-3	NA	CAIRSTSGPTDTQYF	TGTGCCATCAGATCGACTAGCGGACCCACAGATACGCAGTATTTT
TRBJ2-1	TRBD2	TRBV7-8	NA	CASSQTITGTSGYNEQFF	TGTGCCAGCAGCCAAACTATCACCGGGACTAGCGGTTACAATGAGCAGTTCTTC
TRBJ2-1	NA	TRBV27	once	CASSSGGSYNEQFF	TGTGCCAGCAGTTCGGGTGGTTCCTACAATGAGCAGTTCTTC
TRBJ2-2	NA	TRBV6-1	once	CASSPTDTGELFF	TGTGCCAGCAGCCCGACAGACACCGGGGAGCTGTTTTTT
TRBJ2-7	TRBD1	TRBV6-1	NA	CASSAGLTGGYEQYF	TGTGCCAGCAGCGCAGGATTGACAGGGGGCTACGAGCAGTACTTC
TRBJ2-5	NA	TRBV5-1	NA	CASSLSGGQETQYF	TGCGCCAGCAGCTTGTCCGGGGGTCAAGAGACCCAGTACTTC
TRBJ1-1	TRBD1	TRBV2	NA	CASTPGQGIFSTEAFF	TGTGCCAGCACTCCGGGACAGGGGATTTTTAGTACTGAAGCTTTCTTT
TRBJ2-2	TRBD1	TRBV2	once	CASRVDRAAGELFF	TGTGCCAGCAGGGTCGACAGGGCGGCCGGGGAGCTGTTTTTT
TRBJ2-7	NA	TRBV5-4	NA	CASSLVVGASYEQYF	TGTGCCAGCAGCTTGGTGGTGGGGGCCTCCTACGAGCAGTACTTC